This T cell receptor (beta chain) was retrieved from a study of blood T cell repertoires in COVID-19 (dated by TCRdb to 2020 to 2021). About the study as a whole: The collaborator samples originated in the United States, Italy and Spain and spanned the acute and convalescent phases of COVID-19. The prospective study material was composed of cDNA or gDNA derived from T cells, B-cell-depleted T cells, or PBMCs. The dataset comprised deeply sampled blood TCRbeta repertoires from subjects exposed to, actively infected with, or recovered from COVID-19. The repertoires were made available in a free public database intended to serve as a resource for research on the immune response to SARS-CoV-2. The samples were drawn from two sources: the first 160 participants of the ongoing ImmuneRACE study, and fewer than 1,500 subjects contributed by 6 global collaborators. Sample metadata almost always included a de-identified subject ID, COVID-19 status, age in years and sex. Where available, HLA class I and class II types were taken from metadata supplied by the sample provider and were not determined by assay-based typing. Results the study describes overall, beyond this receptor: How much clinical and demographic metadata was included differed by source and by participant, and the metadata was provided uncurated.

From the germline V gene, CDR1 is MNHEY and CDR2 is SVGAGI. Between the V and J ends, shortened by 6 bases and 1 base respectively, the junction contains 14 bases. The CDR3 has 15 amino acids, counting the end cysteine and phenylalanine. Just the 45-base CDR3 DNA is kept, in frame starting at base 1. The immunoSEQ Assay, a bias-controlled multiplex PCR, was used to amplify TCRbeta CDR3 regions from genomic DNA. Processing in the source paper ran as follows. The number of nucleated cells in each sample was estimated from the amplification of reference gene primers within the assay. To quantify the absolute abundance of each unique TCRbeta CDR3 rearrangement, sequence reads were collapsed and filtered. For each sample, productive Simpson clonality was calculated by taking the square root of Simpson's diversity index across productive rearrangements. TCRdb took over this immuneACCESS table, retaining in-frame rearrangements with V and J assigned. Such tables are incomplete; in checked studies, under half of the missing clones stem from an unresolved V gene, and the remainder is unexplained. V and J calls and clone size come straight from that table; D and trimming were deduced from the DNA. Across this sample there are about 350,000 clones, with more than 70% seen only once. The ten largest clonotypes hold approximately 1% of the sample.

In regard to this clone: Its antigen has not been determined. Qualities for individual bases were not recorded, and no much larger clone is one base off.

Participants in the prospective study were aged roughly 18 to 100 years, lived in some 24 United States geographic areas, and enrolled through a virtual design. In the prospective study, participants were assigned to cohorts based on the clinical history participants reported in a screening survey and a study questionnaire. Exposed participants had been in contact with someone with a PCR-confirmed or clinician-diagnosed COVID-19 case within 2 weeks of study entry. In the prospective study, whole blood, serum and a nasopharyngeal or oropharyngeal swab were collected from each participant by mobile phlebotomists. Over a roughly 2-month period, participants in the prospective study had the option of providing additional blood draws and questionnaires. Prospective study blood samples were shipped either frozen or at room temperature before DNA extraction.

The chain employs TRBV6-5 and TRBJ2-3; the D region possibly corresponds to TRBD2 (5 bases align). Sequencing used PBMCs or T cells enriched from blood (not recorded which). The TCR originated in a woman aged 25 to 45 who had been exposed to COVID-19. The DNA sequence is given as TGTGCCAGCAGAATCGAACCCGGGGGCACAGATACGCAGTATTTT. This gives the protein CASRIEPGGTDTQYF.